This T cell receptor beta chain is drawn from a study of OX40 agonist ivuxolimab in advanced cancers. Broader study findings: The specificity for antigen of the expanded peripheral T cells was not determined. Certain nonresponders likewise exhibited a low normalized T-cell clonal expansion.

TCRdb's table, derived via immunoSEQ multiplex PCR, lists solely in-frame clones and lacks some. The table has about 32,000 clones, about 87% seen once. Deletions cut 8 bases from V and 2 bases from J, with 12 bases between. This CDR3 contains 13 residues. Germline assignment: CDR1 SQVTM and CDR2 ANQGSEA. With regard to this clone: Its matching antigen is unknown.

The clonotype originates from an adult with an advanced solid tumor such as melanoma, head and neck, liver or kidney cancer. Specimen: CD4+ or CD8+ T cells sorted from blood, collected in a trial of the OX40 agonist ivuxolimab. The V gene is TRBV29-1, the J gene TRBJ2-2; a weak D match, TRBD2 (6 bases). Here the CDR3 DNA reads TGCAGCATGAGGGACTTTAACACCGGGGAGCTGTTTTTT. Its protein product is CSMRDFNTGELFF.